These T cell receptor beta chains were read from a single sample in a study of T cells in narcolepsy. Produced via immunoSEQ multiplex PCR; TCRdb's table is partial and in-frame only. The table lists some 30,000 clones, around 83% of them singletons. The specimen sequenced was CD45RA- memory CD4+ T cells from PBMCs. These TCRs come from a human donor with narcolepsy. The CDR3 runs from the conserved cysteine through the conserved F or W. A D gene is named only where the DNA matches it firmly. Clone size appears in some rows only: once, few, many, or a class for an expanded clone.

D gene,V gene,clone size,J gene,CDR3 protein,CDR3 DNA
TRBD1,TRBV18,.,TRBJ2-6,CASATGLAGANVLTF,TGTGCCAGCGCGACAGGGTTGGCTGGGGCCAACGTCCTGACTTTC
.,TRBV7-6,.,TRBJ2-1,CASSPGGGEQFF,TGTGCCAGCAGCCCAGGAGGGGGTGAGCAGTTCTTC
.,TRBV7-6,once,TRBJ2-7,CASSLARQHEQYF,TGTGCCAGCAGCTTAGCCCGCCAGCACGAGCAGTACTTC
.,TRBV18,.,TRBJ2-7,CASSPRKTGTGLGEQYF,TGTGCCAGCTCACCGAGGAAGACAGGGACTGGGTTAGGCGAGCAGTACTTC
.,TRBV7-2,.,TRBJ1-5,CASSRVGGNQPQHF,TGTGCCAGCAGCCGGGTAGGGGGCAATCAGCCCCAGCATTTT
.,TRBV2,.,TRBJ1-5,CASSEEGPSNQPQHF,TGTGCCAGCAGTGAAGAGGGTCCGAGCAATCAGCCCCAGCATTTT
.,TRBV12-5,.,TRBJ1-6,CASGWTGWVPGDNSPLHF,TGTGCTAGTGGTTGGACCGGGTGGGTCCCCGGGGATAATTCACCCCTCCACTTT
.,TRBV7-8,.,TRBJ2-7,CASSFTLTGGEQYF,TGTGCCAGCAGCTTTACCCTGACAGGTGGCGAGCAGTACTTC
.,TRBV28,.,TRBJ1-5,CASSSSGGSQPQHF,TGTGCCAGCAGTTCATCGGGGGGGAGTCAGCCCCAGCATTTT
.,TRBV5-1,.,TRBJ1-3,CASSPKGPGNTIYF,TGCGCCAGCAGCCCGAAGGGGCCTGGAAACACCATATATTTT
.,TRBV6-1,.,TRBJ1-1,CASRRGESSTEAFF,TGTGCCAGCAGGAGGGGGGAATCGAGCACTGAAGCTTTCTTT
.,TRBV30,.,TRBJ1-5,CAWSALLDQPQHF,TGTGCCTGGAGTGCCCTCCTCGATCAGCCCCAGCATTTT
.,TRBV21-1,.,TRBJ1-2,CASSNLSRTGEFYGYTF,TGTGCCAGCAGCAACTTGAGCCGAACAGGGGAATTTTATGGCTACACCTTC
TRBD2,TRBV11-1,.,TRBJ2-1,CASSPAGANSYNEQFF,TGTGCCAGCAGCCCCGCGGGAGCTAACTCCTACAATGAGCAGTTCTTC
.,TRBV6-1,few,TRBJ1-5,CASGKGYQPQHF,TGTGCCTCCGGCAAGGGGTATCAGCCCCAGCATTTT
.,TRBV2,few,TRBJ2-7,CASSEESYEQYF,TGTGCCAGCAGTGAGGAGTCCTACGAGCAGTACTTC
TRBD2,TRBV2,.,TRBJ2-1,CASTGLAAPSSYNEQFF,TGTGCCAGCACGGGGCTAGCGGCTCCGAGCTCCTACAATGAGCAGTTCTTC
.,TRBV10-2,.,TRBJ2-5,CASSERARETQYF,TGCGCCAGCAGTGAGAGGGCACGGGAGACCCAGTACTTC
.,TRBV7-2,.,TRBJ1-2,CASSLVPDSNYGYTF,TGTGCCAGCAGCTTAGTACCGGACAGTAACTATGGCTACACCTTC
.,TRBV19,few,TRBJ1-4,CASSILGPNEKLFF,TGTGCCAGTAGTATTCTCGGGCCTAACGAAAAACTGTTTTTT
TRBD1,TRBV9,.,TRBJ2-5,CASSSYGQDQETQYF,TGTGCCAGCAGCTCTTACGGACAGGACCAAGAGACCCAGTACTTC
.,TRBV5-5,.,TRBJ2-6,CASSSGTTLSGANVLTF,TGTGCCAGCAGCTCAGGAACCACCCTGTCTGGGGCCAACGTCCTGACTTTC
.,TRBV5-1,once,TRBJ1-1,CASSWGGDSFMNTEAFF,TGCGCCAGCAGCTGGGGAGGGGACTCGTTCATGAACACTGAAGCTTTCTTT